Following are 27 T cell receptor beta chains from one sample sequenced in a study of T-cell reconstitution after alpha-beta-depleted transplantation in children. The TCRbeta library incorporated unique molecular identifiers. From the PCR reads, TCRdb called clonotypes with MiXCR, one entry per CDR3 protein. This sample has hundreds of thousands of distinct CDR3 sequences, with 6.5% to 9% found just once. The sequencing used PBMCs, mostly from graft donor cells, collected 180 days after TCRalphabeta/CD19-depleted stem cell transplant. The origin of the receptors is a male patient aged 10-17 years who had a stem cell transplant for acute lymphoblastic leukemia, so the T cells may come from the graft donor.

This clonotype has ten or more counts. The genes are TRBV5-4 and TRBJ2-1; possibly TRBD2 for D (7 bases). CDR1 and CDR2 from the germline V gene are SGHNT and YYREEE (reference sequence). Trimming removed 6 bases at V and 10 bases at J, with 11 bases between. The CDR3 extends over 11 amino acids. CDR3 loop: CASTKGGEQFF. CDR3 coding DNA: TGTGCCAGCACCAAGGGGGGGGAGCAGTTCTTC.

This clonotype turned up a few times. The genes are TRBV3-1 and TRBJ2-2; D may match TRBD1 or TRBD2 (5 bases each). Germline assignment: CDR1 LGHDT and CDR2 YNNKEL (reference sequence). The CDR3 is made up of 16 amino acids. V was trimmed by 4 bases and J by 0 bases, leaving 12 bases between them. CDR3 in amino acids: CASSLPGPSNTGELFF. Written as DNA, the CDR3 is TGTGCCAGCAGCCTACCGGGACCCTCGAACACCGGGGAGCTGTTTTTT.

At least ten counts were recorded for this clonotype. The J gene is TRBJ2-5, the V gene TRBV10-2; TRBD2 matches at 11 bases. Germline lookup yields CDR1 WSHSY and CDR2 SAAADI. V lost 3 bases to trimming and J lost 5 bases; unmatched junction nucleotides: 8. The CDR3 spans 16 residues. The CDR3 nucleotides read TGCGCCAGCAGTGAAATTAGCGGGGGGGCCGGGGAGACCCAGTACTTC. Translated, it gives CASSEISGGAGETQYF.

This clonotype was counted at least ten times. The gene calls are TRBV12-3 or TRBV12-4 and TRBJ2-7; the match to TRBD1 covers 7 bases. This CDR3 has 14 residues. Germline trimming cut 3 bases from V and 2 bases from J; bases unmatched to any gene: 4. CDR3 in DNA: TGTGCCAGCAGTTTCTCCACAGGGGCCTACGAGCAGTACTTC. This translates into CASSFSTGAYEQYF.

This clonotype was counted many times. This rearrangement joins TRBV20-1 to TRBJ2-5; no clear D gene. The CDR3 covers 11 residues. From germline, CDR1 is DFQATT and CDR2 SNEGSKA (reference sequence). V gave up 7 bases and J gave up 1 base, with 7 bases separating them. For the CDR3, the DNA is TGCAGTGGGGTGCCCCAAGAGACCCAGTACTTC. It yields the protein CSGVPQETQYF.

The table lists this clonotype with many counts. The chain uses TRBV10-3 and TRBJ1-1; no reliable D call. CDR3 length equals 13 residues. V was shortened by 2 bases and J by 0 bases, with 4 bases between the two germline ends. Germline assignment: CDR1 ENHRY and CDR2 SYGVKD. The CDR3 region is CAISENLNTEAFF. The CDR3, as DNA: TGTGCCATCAGTGAGAACTTGAACACTGAAGCTTTCTTT.

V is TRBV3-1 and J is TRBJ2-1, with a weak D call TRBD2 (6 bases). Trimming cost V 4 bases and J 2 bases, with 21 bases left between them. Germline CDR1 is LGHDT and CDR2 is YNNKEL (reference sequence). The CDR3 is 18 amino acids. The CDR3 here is CASSLPGVLAIAYNEQFF. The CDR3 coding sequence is TGTGCCAGCAGCCTACCGGGCGTACTAGCCATCGCCTACAATGAGCAGTTCTTC.

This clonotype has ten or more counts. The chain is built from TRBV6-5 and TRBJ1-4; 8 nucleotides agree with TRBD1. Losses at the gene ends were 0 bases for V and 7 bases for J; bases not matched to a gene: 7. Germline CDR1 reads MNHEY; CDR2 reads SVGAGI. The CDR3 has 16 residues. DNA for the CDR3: TGTGCCAGCAGTTACTCCTACAGGGGGGCAAGTGAAAAACTGTTTTTT. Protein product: CASSYSYRGASEKLFF.

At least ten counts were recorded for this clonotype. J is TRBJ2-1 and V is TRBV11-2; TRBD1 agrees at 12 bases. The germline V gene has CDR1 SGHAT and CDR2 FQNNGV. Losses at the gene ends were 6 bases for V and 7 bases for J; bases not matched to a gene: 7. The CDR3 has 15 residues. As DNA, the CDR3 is TGTGCCAGCAGGTCCGGGACAGGGGGCATGAATGAGCAGTTCTTC. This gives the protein CASRSGTGGMNEQFF. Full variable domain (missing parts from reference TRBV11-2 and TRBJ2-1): EAGVAQSPRYKIIEKRQSVAFWCNPISGHATLYWYQQILGQGPKLLIQFQNNGVVDDSQLPKDRFSAERLKGVDSTLKIQPAKLEDSAVYLCASRSGTGGMNEQFFGPGTRLTVL.

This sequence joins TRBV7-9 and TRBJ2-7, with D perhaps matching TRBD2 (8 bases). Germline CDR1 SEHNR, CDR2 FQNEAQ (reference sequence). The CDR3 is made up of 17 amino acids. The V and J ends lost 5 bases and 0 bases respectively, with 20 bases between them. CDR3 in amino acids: CASSPPGRGRISYEQYF. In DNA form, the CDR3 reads TGTGCCAGCAGCCCCCCCGGGAGGGGGCGGATCTCCTACGAGCAGTACTTC.

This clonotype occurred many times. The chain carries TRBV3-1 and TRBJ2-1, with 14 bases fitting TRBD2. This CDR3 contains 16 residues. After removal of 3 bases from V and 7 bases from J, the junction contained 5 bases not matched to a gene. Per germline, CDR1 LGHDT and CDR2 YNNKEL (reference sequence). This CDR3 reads CASSQGTSGRMNEQFF. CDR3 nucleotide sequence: TGTGCCAGCAGCCAGGGGACTAGCGGGAGAATGAATGAGCAGTTCTTC.

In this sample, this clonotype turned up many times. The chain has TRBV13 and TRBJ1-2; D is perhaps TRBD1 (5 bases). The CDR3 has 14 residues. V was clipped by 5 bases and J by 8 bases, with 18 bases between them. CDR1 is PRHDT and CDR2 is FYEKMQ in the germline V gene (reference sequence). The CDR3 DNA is TGTGCCAGCAGCGCGGTGGGACCTCAGGGAGGCTACACCTTC. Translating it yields CASSAVGPQGGYTF.

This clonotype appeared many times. CDR3 protein: CASSLDAETQYF. The DNA of the CDR3 is TGTGCCAGCAGCTTAGATGCTGAGACCCAGTACTTC. The rearrangement uses TRBV11-2 and TRBJ2-5; no reliable D call. Germline CDR1 and CDR2: SGHAT and FQNNGV. The CDR3 has 12 amino acids. Trimming cost V 0 bases and J 5 bases, with 4 bases left between them.

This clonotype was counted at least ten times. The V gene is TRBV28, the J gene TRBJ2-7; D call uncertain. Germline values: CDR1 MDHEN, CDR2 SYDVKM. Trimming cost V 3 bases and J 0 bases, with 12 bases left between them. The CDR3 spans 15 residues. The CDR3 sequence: CASSFRGPSSYEQYF. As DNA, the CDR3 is TGTGCCAGCAGTTTCCGCGGACCAAGCTCCTACGAGCAGTACTTC.

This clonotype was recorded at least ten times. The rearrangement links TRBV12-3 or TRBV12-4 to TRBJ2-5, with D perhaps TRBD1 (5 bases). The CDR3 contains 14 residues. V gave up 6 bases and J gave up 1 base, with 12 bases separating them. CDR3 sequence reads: CASSPRGAQETQYF. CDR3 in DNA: TGTGCCAGCAGCCCACGTGGGGCCCAAGAGACCCAGTACTTC.

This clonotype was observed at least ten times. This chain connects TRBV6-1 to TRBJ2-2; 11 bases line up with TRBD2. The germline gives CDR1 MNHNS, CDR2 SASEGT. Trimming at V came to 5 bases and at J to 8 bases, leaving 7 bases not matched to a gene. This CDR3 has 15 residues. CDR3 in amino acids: CASSNSGGAAGELFF. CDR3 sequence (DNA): TGTGCCAGCAGTAATAGCGGGGGGGCAGCTGGGGAGCTGTTTTTT.

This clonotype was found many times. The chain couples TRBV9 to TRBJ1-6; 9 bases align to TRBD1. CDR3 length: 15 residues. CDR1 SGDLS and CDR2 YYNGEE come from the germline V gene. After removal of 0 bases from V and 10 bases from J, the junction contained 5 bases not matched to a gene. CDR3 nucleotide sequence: TGTGCCAGCAGCGTAGGATTGGGACAGGGATCACCCCTCCACTTT. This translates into CASSVGLGQGSPLHF.

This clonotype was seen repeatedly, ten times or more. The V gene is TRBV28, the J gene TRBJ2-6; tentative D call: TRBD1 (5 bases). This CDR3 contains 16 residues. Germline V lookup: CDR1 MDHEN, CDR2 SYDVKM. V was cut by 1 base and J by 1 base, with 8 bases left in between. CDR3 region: CASSLLSGSGANVLTF. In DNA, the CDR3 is TGTGCCAGCAGTTTATTATCAGGGTCTGGGGCCAACGTCCTGACTTTC.

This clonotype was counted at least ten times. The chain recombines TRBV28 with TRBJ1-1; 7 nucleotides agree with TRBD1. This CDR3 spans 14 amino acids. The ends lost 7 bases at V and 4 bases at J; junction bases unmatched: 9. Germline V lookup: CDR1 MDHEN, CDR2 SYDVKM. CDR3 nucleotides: TGTGCCAGCACTTCAGGGGGGAGGAGCACTGAAGCTTTCTTT. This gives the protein CASTSGGRSTEAFF.

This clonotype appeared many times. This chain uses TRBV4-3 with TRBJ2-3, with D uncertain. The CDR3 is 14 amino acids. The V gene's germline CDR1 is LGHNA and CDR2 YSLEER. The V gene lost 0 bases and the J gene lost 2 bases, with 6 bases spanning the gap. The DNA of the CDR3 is TGCGCCAGCAGCCAAGACACCGTCACAGATACGCAGTATTTT. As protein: CASSQDTVTDTQYF.

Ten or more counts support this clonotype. The CDR3 region is CATTGTSLSYEQYF. The CDR3 region has the DNA TGTGCCACCACCGGGACTAGCTTATCCTACGAGCAGTACTTC. The chain recombines TRBV25-1 with TRBJ2-7, with TRBD2 matching 9 bases. Trimming removed 10 bases from V and 1 base from J; junction bases left unmatched: 8. The CDR3 is made up of 14 amino acids. The germline V gene has CDR1 MGHDK and CDR2 SYGVNS.

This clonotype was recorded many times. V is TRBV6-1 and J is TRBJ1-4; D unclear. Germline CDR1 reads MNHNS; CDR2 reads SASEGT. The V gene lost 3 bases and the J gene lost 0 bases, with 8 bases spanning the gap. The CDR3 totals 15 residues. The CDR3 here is CASSEGPATNEKLFF. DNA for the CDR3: TGTGCCAGCAGTGAGGGCCCCGCAACTAATGAAAAACTGTTTTTT.

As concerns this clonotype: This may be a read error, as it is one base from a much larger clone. This CDR3 is CSVQTAWEYF. In DNA form, the CDR3 reads TGCAGTGTCCAGACGGCGTGGGAGTACTTC. V usage is TRBV20-1 and J usage is TRBJ2-7; D remains ambiguous. Trimming stripped 7 bases from V and 11 bases from J, with 15 bases between. This CDR3 has 10 residues. Germline lookup yields CDR1 DFQATT and CDR2 SNEGSKA (reference sequence).

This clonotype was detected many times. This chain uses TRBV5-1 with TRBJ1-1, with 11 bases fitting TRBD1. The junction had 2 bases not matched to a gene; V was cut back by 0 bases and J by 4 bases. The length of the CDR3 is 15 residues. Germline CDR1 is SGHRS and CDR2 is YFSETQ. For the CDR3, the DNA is TGCGCCAGCAGCTTGGTGGGACAGGGGGGCACTGAAGCTTTCTTT. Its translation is CASSLVGQGGTEAFF.

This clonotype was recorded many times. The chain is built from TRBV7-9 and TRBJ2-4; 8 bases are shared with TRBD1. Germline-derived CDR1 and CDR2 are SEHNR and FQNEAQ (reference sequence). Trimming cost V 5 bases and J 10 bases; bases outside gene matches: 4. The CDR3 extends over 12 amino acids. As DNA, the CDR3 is TGTGCCAGCAGCCCGCAGGGGGCTATTCAGTACTTC. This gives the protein CASSPQGAIQYF. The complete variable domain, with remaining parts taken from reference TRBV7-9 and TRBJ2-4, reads DTGVSQNPRHKITKRGQNVTFRCDPISEHNRLYWYRQTLGQGPEFLTYFQNEAQLEKSRLLSDRFSAERPKGSFSTLEIQRTEQGDSAMYLCASSPQGAIQYFGAGTRLSVL.

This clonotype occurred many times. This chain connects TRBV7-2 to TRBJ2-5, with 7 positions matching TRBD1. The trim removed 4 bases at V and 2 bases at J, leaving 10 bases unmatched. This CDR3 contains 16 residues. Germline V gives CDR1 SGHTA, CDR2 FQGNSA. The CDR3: CASSYGQDGEQETQYF. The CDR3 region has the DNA TGTGCCAGCAGCTATGGACAGGACGGTGAGCAAGAGACCCAGTACTTC.

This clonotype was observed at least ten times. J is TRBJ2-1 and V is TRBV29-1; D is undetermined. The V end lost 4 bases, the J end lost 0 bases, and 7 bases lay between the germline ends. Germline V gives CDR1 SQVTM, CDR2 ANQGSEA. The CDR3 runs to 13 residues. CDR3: CSVAKSSYNEQFF. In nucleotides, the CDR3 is TGCAGCGTTGCCAAGAGCTCCTACAATGAGCAGTTCTTC.